This TCR beta chain is from a study of T cell responses to AZD1222 COVID-19 vaccine (dated by TCRdb to the early 2020s). Broadly, across the study: AZD1222 recipients given second doses at about 4 weeks or at about 12 weeks were pooled, since spike-specific TCR depth and breadth were not found to differ between the two schedules. Trial participants were enrolled into age subgroups of 18-55, 56-69 and 70-plus years, which contained about 150, 27 and 61 TCR-sequenced participants, respectively. TCR sequencing was performed for about 250 trial participants, of whom 200 to 220 were given two doses of AZD1222 and around 25 were given two doses of MenACWY control vaccine. Summary of the overall study and its limitations: After two AZD1222 doses, spike-specific TCR breadth and depth were significantly higher than at day 0 and than in MenACWY recipients. Because no day 14 peak-response samples were available, the repertoires could be characterized only after the peak T cell response. Conclusions about previously exposed vaccinees are limited, since just a handful of AZD1222 recipients were seropositive for SARS-CoV-2 at baseline. The whole spike protein was spanned by vaccine-associated CD4 TCRs, and dominant responses were seen in regions 160-218 and 743-854. In the small 56-69-year group, the increase in depth fell short of significance, most likely because of low power. Reportedly, almost half of the unique spike-specific TCRs recognized epitopes lying outside the regions that are mutated in the B.1.351 and B.1.1.7 variants. Participants were mostly white British and included more females than males, and it was suggested by the authors that clonal diversity may have been underestimated.

Ends trimmed: V by 5 bases, J by 5 bases; bases unmatched to a gene: 2. From the cysteine up to the phenylalanine, the CDR3 has a length of 13 residues. The entry retains the CDR3 DNA only, 39 bases that are in frame from base 1. Per the germline V gene (reference sequence), LNHDA is the CDR1 and SQIVND is the CDR2. Points on this clone: The specificity of this receptor is unknown. No base quality information exists; no much larger clone differs at one position.

This specimen's time point label, interpreted: baseline before first vaccination. Vaccinee samples were obtained from the UK trials COV001 and COV002, which included a single-blind randomized controlled phase 2/3 trial of AZD1222 (ChAdOx1 nCoV-19) in healthy adults. For TCRbeta chain sequencing, PBMC samples from trial participants were taken at day 0 and at day 28 after the second dose. The CDR3 regions of human TCRbeta chains were analyzed by immunosequencing. On the authors' methods: TCRs in the repertoires were matched against a reference library of SARS-CoV-2-specific TCRs that had been generated with the MIRA antigen-specificity platform. Breadth was defined as the fraction of unique TCRs that were SARS-CoV-2-associated. Depth was defined as the fraction of total T cells that were SARS-CoV-2-associated. Using the MIRA data, each spike-specific TCR was assigned both to the spike region to which the TCR was reactive and to a CD4 or CD8 class. Log10-transformed breadth and depth values were compared by one-way ANOVA with Sidak's multiple comparisons tests. As stored in TCRdb, this immuneACCESS dataset retains in-frame rearrangements with V and J assigned. A fraction of the clones does not appear; measured against another copy, unresolved V genes explain less than half of the discrepancy, and the remainder lacks a known reason. From that table come the V and J calls and clone size; the DNA was used to work out D and trimming. The sample contains roughly 130,000 clones, approximately 86% of them found a single time. The top ten clonotypes cover roughly 1.5% of the sample.

This clonotype originated in an adult in good health. Sequenced material: peripheral blood, taken on day 0 of AZD1222 vaccination. The chain was built from TRBV19 and TRBJ1-5, and 8 bases in between align with TRBD1. The CDR3 has the sequence CASSGQGYQPQHF. The DNA sequence is as follows: TGTGCCAGTAGTGGACAGGGATATCAGCCCCAGCATTTT.